Below, 21 T cell receptor beta chains from the same sample are listed, as sequenced in a study of human T cells and chemical hapten exposure. TCRdb reprocessed the 5' RACE reads with MiXCR, giving one entry per CDR3 protein. This table has around 140,000 distinct CDR3 sequences, around 4% appearing once. Unfractionated whole blood was the source from which total RNA was extracted. Receptor source: a female donor in good health.

The chain employs TRBV7-2 and TRBJ1-5, with D perhaps matching TRBD1 (5 bases). The CDR3 runs to 14 residues. Germline CDR1 reads SGHTA; CDR2 reads FQGNSA. V lost 4 bases, J lost 0 bases, and 7 bases lay in between. The CDR3 coding sequence is TGTGCCAGCAGCTCGGACAATAGCAATCAGCCCCAGCATTTT. This sequence encodes CASSSDNSNQPQHF.

This clonotype was recorded many times. J is TRBJ2-1 and V is TRBV12-3 or TRBV12-4; D gene ambiguous. The germline V and J ends were trimmed by 6 bases and 7 bases, with 13 bases remaining between them. The CDR3 loop spans 13 amino acids. The CDR3, as DNA: TGTGCCAGCAGCTTGCCCCAAATAAATGAGCAGTTCTTC. Translated, it gives CASSLPQINEQFF.

This clonotype was detected ten times or more. The rearrangement uses TRBV11-2 and TRBJ1-3; D remains unclear. CDR3 length: 15 residues. Germline V gives CDR1 SGHAT, CDR2 FQNNGV. Deletions cut 2 bases from V and 0 bases from J, with 8 bases between. CDR3 region: CASSLPGISGNTIYF. The CDR3 bases are TGTGCCAGCAGCTTACCTGGTATCTCTGGAAACACCATATATTTT.

This clonotype came up many times. The chain is built from TRBV6-5 and TRBJ2-7, with TRBD1 identical over 11 bases. Germline CDR1 reads MNHEY; CDR2 reads SVGAGI. This CDR3 is built from 14 residues. With 6 bases clipped from V and 6 bases from J, the junction kept 7 bases outside the gene matches. CDR3 sequence reads: CASRIRTGGTEQYF. The CDR3 region has the DNA TGTGCCAGCAGGATAAGGACAGGGGGCACCGAGCAGTACTTC.

This clonotype was counted ten times or more. The V and J genes are TRBV10-3 and TRBJ2-1, with TRBD2 matching 13 bases. Germline lookup yields CDR1 ENHRY and CDR2 SYGVKD. This CDR3 spans 14 amino acids. V lost 6 bases to trimming and J lost 7 bases; unmatched junction nucleotides: 3. In DNA, the CDR3 is TGTGCCATCAGGCCGGGACTAGCGGGGAATGAGCAGTTCTTC. This encodes CAIRPGLAGNEQFF.

The J gene is TRBJ1-2, the V gene TRBV6-6, with D maybe TRBD1 (5 bases). Looked up from germline, CDR1 is MNHNY and CDR2 is SVGAGI (reference sequence). Trimming took 6 bases from V and 7 from J, leaving 21 bases between them. This CDR3 contains 15 residues. This CDR3 reads CASRFRGVGEGGYTF. The CDR3 DNA reads as TGTGCCAGCAGGTTCCGAGGTGTAGGGGAGGGTGGCTACACCTTC.

There are many counts of this clonotype. The V call is TRBV25-1, the J call TRBJ1-2; D gene uncertain. The CDR3 has 14 residues. Trimming took 6 bases from V and 7 from J, leaving 18 bases between them. Per the germline V gene, CDR1 is MGHDK and CDR2 is SYGVNS. The CDR3 DNA follows: TGTGCCAGCAGGGGAGGAGGGTCTTTGGGTGGCTACACCTTC. This sequence encodes CASRGGGSLGGYTF.

The table lists this clonotype with many counts. The CDR3 spells CASSPLAGATSGANVLTF. CDR3 DNA sequence: TGTGCCAGCAGCCCCCTCGCGGGGGCCACCTCTGGGGCCAACGTCCTGACTTTC. V is TRBV14 and J is TRBJ2-6; D is possibly TRBD2 (7 bases). The ends were cut back, 4 bases at V and 0 bases at J, with 16 bases in the middle. CDR1 is SGHDN and CDR2 is FVKESK in the germline V gene. The CDR3 is 18 residues long.

This clonotype was seen ten or more times. Here the CDR3 DNA reads TGTGCCAGCAGCTTAGGTGCCAGGGTAGGGTCAACTAATGAAAAACTGTTTTTT. Amino acid sequence: CASSLGARVGSTNEKLFF. This rearrangement joins TRBV7-9 to TRBJ1-4, with a possible D match to TRBD1 (5 bases). The CDR3 contains 18 residues. V lost 1 base to trimming and J lost 0 bases, with 15 bases between them. Germline CDR1 is SEHNR and CDR2 is FQNEAQ (reference sequence).

Worth noting for this clonotype: The junction and the germline gene differ at one end; a read error may be behind it. The chain employs TRBV3-1 and TRBJ1-2, with unresolved D. CDR1 is LGHDT, CDR2 YNNKEL, per germline (reference sequence). The CDR3 is 15 residues long. The CDR3 sequence is CASSQDRAPSYGDTF. CDR3 sequence (DNA): TGTGCCAGCAGCCAAGACCGGGCACCTTCCTATGGCGACACCTTC.

This clonotype came up a few times. The rearrangement uses TRBV5-5 and TRBJ2-4; D perhaps matches TRBD2 (5 bases). CDR1 and CDR2 from the germline V gene are SGHKS and YYEKEE (reference sequence). V lost 4 bases, J lost 1 base, and 15 bases lay in between. This CDR3 region has 16 residues. The CDR3 coding sequence is TGTGCCAGCAGCGGACTTACCCCGGAGGCCAAAAACATTCAGTACTTC. As protein: CASSGLTPEAKNIQYF.

This clonotype showed up many times. The rearrangement links TRBV5-1 to TRBJ1-1; D is ambiguous. This CDR3 spans 11 amino acids. The germline V gene encodes CDR1 SGHRS and CDR2 YFSETQ. Trimming pared 3 bases from V and 7 bases from J, leaving 7 bases between. CDR3 sequence reads: CASSCESEAFF. For the CDR3, the DNA is TGCGCCAGCAGCTGTGAGAGTGAAGCTTTCTTT. The full variable domain, in which reference TRBV5-1 and TRBJ1-1 provide the parts outside the CDR3, is KAGVTQTPRYLIKTRGQQVTLSCSPISGHRSVSWYQQTPGQGLQFLFEYFSETQRNKGNFPGRFSGRQFSNSRSEMNVSTLELGDSALYLCASSCESEAFFGQGTRLTVV.

On this clonotype: A much more abundant neighbour one base away suggests this may be a read error. V is TRBV12-3 or TRBV12-4 and J is TRBJ1-3, with TRBD1 identical over 9 bases. With V trimmed by 6 bases and J by 1 base, 7 bases remained unmatched. The length of the CDR3 is 16 residues. CDR3 coding DNA: TGTGCCAGCAGATATGGGACAGGGCGTTCTGGAAACACCATATATTTT. Protein sequence: CASRYGTGRSGNTIYF.

This clonotype was seen only once. This may come from a read error, since a much larger clone is one base off. The chain employs TRBV19 and TRBJ2-4, with a possible D match to TRBD1 (5 bases). The CDR3 runs to 13 residues. CDR1 and CDR2 from the germline V gene are LNHDA and SQIVND (reference sequence). Between the trimmed V and J ends, which lost 4 bases and 5 bases, there was a span of 9 bases. The CDR3 region has the DNA TGTGCCAGTAGTAGGGGCCGTGAAAACATTCAGTACTTC. Protein: CASSRGRENIQYF.

This clonotype was counted at least ten times. For the CDR3, the DNA is TGTGCCATCTCAACCGGGACTAGACGAATTCACAATGAGCAGTTCTTC. It yields the protein CAISTGTRRIHNEQFF. This sequence joins TRBV28 and TRBJ2-1, with 8 bases fitting TRBD2. The V gene's germline CDR1 is MDHEN and CDR2 SYDVKM. J gave up 5 bases and V 10 bases, and 16 bases lay outside the gene matches. This CDR3 is 16 amino acids long.

This clonotype was seen ten or more times. V is TRBV20-1 and J is TRBJ2-4; 8 positions match TRBD2. This CDR3 has 15 amino acids. The V gene end was trimmed by 6 bases and the J gene end by 2 bases; junction bases not matched to a gene: 9. The germline gives CDR1 DFQATT, CDR2 SNEGSKA (reference sequence). The CDR3, as DNA: TGCAGTGCCTTTAGCGGGGCCGGGACCAAAAACATTCAGTACTTC. This gives the protein CSAFSGAGTKNIQYF.

CDR3 region: CASSRASGWDTEAFF. In nucleotides, the CDR3 is TGTGCCAGCTCACGAGCTTCGGGGTGGGACACTGAAGCTTTCTTT. The chain employs TRBV18 and TRBJ1-1; no clear D gene. The CDR3 length is 15 residues. Germline V CDR1 and CDR2: KGHSH, LQKENI. The germline V and J ends were trimmed by 4 bases and 3 bases, with 15 bases remaining between them.

This clonotype was counted many times. The chain employs TRBV29-1 and TRBJ1-4; D is uncertain. Germline CDR1 is SQVTM and CDR2 is ANQGSEA. The V end lost 6 bases, the J end lost 0 bases, and 8 bases lay between the germline ends. The CDR3 spans 13 residues. The CDR3 spells CSVRRATNEKLFF. The CDR3 DNA sequence: TGCAGCGTGAGACGAGCAACTAATGAAAAACTGTTTTTT. The entire variable domain, with the rest obtained from reference TRBV29-1 and TRBJ1-4, is as follows: SAVISQKPSRDICQRGTSLTIQCQVDSQVTMMFWYRQQPGQSLTLIATANQGSEATYESGFVIDKFPISRPNLTFSTLTVSNMSPEDSSIYLCSVRRATNEKLFFGSGTQLSVL.

This clonotype came up many times. This chain links TRBV2 with TRBJ2-3, with D unclear. The germline CDR1 and CDR2 sequences are SNHLY and FYNNEI. V lost 3 bases and J lost 2, with 6 bases in between. This CDR3 region has 13 residues. The CDR3 DNA sequence: TGTGCCAGCAGTGAGCCTTTCACAGATACGCAGTATTTT. Amino acid sequence: CASSEPFTDTQYF.

This clonotype was seen ten or more times. V gene TRBV7-9 combines with J gene TRBJ2-7, with TRBD1 matching over 8 bases. Germline V gene data show CDR1 as SEHNR and CDR2 as FQNEAQ (reference sequence). The V gene end was trimmed by 5 bases and the J gene end by 3 bases; junction bases not matched to a gene: 9. The CDR3 is 15 residues long. The CDR3 DNA sequence: TGTGCCAGCAGCCCATCGGACAGGGCTTTCTACGAGCAGTACTTC. Amino acids: CASSPSDRAFYEQYF.

This clonotype has a count of ten or more. This chain uses TRBV6-6 with TRBJ2-3; D is uncertain. This CDR3 spans 14 amino acids. Germline V gene sequence: CDR1 MNHNY, CDR2 SVGAGI (reference sequence). V lost 0 bases to trimming and J lost 2 bases, with 6 bases between them. The CDR3, as DNA: TGTGCCAGCAGTTACTCACCAAACACAGATACGCAGTATTTT. Amino acid sequence: CASSYSPNTDTQYF.